This T cell receptor (beta chain) is drawn from a study of blood T cell repertoires in COVID-19. A single count supports this clone. CDR3 size: 15 residues. V was pared by 4 bases and J by 2 bases, with 4 bases of the junction left unmatched. Looked up from germline, CDR1 is SGHAT and CDR2 is FQNNGV. Original methodology: Amplification with reference gene primers provided the estimates of nucleated cell counts. Profiling relied on immunoSEQ multiplex PCR, and the TCRdb table lists in-frame clones only, not all of them. Clone size and the V and J calls come from that table; the DNA yielded D and trimming. The sample has about 250,000 clones, around 88% seen once.

The sequence derives from a woman older than 75 with COVID-19, enrolled during active disease. The V gene is TRBV11-2, the J gene TRBJ1-5; 8 nucleotides match TRBD1. The sequenced sample consisted of peripheral blood. CDR3 DNA: TGTGCCAGCAGCTCCGGACAGGGCCGCAATCAGCCCCAGCATTTT. Translated, it gives CASSSGQGRNQPQHF.